The clone carrying this TCR beta chain was observed at least ten times. The antigen is undetermined. For TCR, cDNA came from 5'RACE template switching, which added a universal primer site and UMIs. TCRdb passed the 5' RACE reads through MiXCR, listing each CDR3 protein once. The repertoire holds over 250,000 distinct CDR3 sequences, with approximately 5.2% as singletons. There are 15 residues in the CDR3. Trimming took 0 bases from V and 2 from J, leaving 8 bases between them. Germline lookup yields CDR1 LGHNA and CDR2 YNFKEQ. This entry is derived from a study of T cells after yellow fever vaccination. General study points: Only a minor proportion of clonotypes was detected across both CD4 and CD8 compartments. The study re-detected most primary-vaccination clones after the booster (around 96% CD4, approximately 88% CD8). FACS-sorted repertoires might harbor abundant contaminating clonotypes from the bulk population.

The chain recombines TRBV4-2 with TRBJ2-4; D gene uncertain. The clonotype was recovered from a man between 18 and 35 years old who received the YFV17D yellow fever vaccine. The sample in question was CD4+ T cells sorted from PBMCs, obtained on the day of the yellow fever booster vaccination. The DNA of the CDR3 is TGTGCCAGCAGCCAAGATAAACAGTCCAAAAACATTCAGTACTTC. Protein: CASSQDKQSKNIQYF.